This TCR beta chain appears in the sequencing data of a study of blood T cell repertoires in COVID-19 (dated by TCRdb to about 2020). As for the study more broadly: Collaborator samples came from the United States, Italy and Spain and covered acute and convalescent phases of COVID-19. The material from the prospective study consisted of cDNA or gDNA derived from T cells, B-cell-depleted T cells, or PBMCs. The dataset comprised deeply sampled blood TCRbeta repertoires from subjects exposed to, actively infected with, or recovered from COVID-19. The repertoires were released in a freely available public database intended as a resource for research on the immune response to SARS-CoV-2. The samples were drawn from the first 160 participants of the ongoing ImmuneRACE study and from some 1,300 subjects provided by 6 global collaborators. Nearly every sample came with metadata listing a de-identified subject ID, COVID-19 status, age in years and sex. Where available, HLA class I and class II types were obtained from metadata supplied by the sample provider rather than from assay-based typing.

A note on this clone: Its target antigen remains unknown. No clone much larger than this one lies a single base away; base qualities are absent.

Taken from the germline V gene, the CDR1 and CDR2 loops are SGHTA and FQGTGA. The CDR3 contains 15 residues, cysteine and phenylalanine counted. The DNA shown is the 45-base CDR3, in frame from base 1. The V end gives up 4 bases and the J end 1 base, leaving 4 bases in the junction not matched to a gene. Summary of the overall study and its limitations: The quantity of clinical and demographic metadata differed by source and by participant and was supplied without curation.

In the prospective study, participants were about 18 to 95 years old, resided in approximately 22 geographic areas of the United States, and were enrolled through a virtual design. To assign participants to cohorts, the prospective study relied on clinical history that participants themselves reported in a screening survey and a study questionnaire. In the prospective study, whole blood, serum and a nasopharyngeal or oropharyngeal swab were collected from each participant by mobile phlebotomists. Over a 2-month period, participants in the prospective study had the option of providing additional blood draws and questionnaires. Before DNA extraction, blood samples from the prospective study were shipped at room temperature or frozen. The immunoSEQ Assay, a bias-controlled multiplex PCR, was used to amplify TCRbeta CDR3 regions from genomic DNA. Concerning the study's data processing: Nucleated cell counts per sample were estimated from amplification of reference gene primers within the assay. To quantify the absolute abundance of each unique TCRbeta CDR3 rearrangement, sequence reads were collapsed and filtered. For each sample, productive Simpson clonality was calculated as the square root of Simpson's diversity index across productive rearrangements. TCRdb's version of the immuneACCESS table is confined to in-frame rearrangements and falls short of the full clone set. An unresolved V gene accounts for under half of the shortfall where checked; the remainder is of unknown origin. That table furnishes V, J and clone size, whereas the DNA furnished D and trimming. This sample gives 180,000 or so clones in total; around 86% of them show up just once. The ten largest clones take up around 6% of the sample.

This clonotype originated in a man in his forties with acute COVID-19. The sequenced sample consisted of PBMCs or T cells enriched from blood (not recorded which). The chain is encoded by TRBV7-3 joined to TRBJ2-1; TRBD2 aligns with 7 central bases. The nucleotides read TGTGCCAGCAGCTCCTTAGCGGGTTCCTACAATGAGCAGTTCTTC. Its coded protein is CASSSLAGSYNEQFF.